This is a list of T cell receptor beta chains from one sample in a study of blood T cells in healthy people across ages. TCRdb itself ran the 5' RACE reads through MiXCR, one entry per CDR3 protein. The sample has some 860,000 distinct CDR3 sequences; roughly three fifths are singletons. Material: blood. These receptors all come from a middle-aged man in good health. Each CDR3 is given with its conserved first and last residue. D genes are given only for firm matches. Some rows have no size entry. The others give once, few or many, or a class for an expanded clone.

TRBV6-5	NA	TRBJ2-3	NA	CASSYSKGQLTDTQYF	TGTGCCAGCAGTTACTCGAAGGGACAACTCACAGATACGCAGTATTTT
TRBV7-9	once	TRBJ1-1	TRBD1	CASSLRDSQNTEAFF	TGTGCCAGCAGCTTACGGGACAGCCAGAACACTGAAGCTTTCTTT
TRBV7-8	once	TRBJ2-2	TRBD2	CASSLGGGGRNTGELFF	TGTGCCAGCAGCTTAGGGGGAGGCGGGAGAAACACCGGGGAGCTGTTTTTT
TRBV7-2	NA	TRBJ2-5	TRBD2	CVSRLGGTSGSETQYF	TGTGTCAGCAGGCTGGGCGGGACTAGCGGTTCAGAGACCCAGTACTTC
TRBV5-5	NA	TRBJ1-2	TRBD1	CASSLGTVFHYGYTF	TGTGCCAGCAGCCTTGGGACAGTTTTCCACTATGGCTACACCTTC
TRBV28	NA	TRBJ2-1	TRBD2	CASSPHLGTSVNEQFF	TGTGCCAGCAGCCCCCACCTCGGGACTAGCGTTAATGAGCAGTTCTTC
TRBV6-2/TRBV6-3	NA	TRBJ1-2	NA	CASSRPGENYGYTF	TGTGCCAGCAGTCGTCCGGGAGAGAACTATGGCTACACCTTC
TRBV12-3/TRBV12-4	few	TRBJ2-5	NA	CASSLSGIETQYF	TGTGCCAGCAGTTTAAGTGGGATAGAGACCCAGTACTTC
TRBV6-5	few	TRBJ2-1	NA	CASRREIPYNEQFF	TGTGCCAGCAGACGGGAGATTCCGTACAATGAGCAGTTCTTC
TRBV27	few	TRBJ2-3	NA	CASLPLTDTQYF	TGTGCCAGCCTCCCTCTCACAGATACGCAGTATTTT
TRBV20-1	NA	TRBJ2-6	NA	CSADQGSGANVLTF	TGCAGTGCTGATCAGGGCTCTGGGGCCAACGTCCTGACTTTC
TRBV6-2/TRBV6-3	many	TRBJ1-6	NA	CASSRLSSYNSPLHF	TGTGCCAGCAGCCGGTTGAGCTCCTATAATTCACCCCTCCACTTT
TRBV12-3/TRBV12-4	NA	TRBJ2-4	TRBD1	CASSLEGTGWKNIQYF	TGTGCCAGCAGTCTTGAAGGGACAGGGTGGAAAAACATTCAGTACTTC
TRBV24-1	once	TRBJ2-5	NA	CATSDPRQTQETQYF	TGTGCCACCAGTGATCCCCGACAGACCCAAGAGACCCAGTACTTC
TRBV6-2/TRBV6-3	NA	TRBJ1-2	TRBD1	CASSNDRASGYGYTF	TGTGCCAGCAGTAACGACAGGGCCTCCGGCTATGGCTACACCTTC
TRBV29-1	NA	TRBJ1-2	NA	CSVDSGALYYGYTF	TGCAGCGTTGATTCCGGGGCCCTTTACTATGGCTACACCTTC